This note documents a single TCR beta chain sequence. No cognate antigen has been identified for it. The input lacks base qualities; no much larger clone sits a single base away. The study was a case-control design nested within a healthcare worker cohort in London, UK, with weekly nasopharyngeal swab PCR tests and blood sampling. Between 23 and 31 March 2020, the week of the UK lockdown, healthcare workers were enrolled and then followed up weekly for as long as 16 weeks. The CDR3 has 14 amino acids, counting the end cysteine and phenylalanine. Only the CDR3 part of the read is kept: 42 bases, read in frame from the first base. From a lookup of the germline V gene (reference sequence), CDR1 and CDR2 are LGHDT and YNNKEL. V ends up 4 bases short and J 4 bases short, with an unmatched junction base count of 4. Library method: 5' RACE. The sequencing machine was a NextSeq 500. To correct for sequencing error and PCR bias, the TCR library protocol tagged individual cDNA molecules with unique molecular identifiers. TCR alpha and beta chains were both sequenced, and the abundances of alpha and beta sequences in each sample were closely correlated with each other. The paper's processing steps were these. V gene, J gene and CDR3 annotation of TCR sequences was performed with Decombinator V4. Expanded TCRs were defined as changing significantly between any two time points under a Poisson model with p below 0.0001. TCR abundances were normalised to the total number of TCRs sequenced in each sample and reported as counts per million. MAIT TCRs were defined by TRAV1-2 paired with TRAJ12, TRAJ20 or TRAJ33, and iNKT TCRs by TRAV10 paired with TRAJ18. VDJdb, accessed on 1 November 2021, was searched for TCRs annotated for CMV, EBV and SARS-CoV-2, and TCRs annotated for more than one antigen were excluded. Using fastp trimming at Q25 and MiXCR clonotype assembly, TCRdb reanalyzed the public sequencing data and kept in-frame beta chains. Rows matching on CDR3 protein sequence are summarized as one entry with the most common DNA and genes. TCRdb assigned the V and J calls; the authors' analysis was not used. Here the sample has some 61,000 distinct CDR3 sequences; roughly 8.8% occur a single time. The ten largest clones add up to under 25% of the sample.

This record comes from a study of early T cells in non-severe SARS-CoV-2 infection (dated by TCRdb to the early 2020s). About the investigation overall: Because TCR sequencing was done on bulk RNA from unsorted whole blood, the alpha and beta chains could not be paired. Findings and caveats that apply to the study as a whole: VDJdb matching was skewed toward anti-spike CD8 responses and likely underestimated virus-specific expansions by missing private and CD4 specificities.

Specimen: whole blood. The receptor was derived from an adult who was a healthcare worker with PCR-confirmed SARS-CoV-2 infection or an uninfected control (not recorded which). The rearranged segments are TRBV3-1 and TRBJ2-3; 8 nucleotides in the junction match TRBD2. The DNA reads TGTGCCAGCAGCCCGCGGGGGGACTCAGATACGCAGTATTTT. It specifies CASSPRGDSDTQYF.